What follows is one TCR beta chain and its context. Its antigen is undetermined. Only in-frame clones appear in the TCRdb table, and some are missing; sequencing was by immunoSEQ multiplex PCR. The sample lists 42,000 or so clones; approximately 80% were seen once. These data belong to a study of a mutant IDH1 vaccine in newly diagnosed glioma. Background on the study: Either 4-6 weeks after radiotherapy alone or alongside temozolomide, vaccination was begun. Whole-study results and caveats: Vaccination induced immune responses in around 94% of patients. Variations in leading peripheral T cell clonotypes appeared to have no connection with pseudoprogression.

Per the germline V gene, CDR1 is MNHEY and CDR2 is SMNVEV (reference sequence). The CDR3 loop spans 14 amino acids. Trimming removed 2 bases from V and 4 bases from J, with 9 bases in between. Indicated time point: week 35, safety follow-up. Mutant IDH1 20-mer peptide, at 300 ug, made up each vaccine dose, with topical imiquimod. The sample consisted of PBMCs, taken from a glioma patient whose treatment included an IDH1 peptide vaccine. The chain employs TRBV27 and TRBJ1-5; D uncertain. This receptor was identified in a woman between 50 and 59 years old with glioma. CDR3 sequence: CASSLAGENQPQHF. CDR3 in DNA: TGTGCCAGCAGTTTAGCAGGAGAGAATCAGCCCCAGCATTTT.